Listed below are T cell receptor beta chains from one sample, sequenced in a study of blood T cells in healthy people across ages. One entry per CDR3 protein results from TCRdb running MiXCR on the 5' RACE reads. The sample includes just over 1 million distinct CDR3 sequences, 40% to 45% of them seen just once. Input material: blood. The origin of the receptors is a woman aged 55-70 years in good health. The CDR3 runs from the conserved cysteine through the conserved F or W. The D gene is left open where the match is weak. Not all rows give a size; the values are once, few, many and, for expanded clones, a class.

d_call	clone_size	v_call	j_call	cdr3_nt	cdr3_aa
-	few	TRBV27	TRBJ2-7	TGTGCCAGCAGCCCCCCGAGTCAGGGGCTCAACGAGCAGTACTTC	CASSPPSQGLNEQYF
-	few	TRBV20-1	TRBJ1-2	TGCAGTGCTAGATGGCAGACTGGCTACACCTTC	CSARWQTGYTF
TRBD2	-	TRBV27	TRBJ2-3	TGTGCCAGCACCACGGGGAGGGTAGATACGCAGTATTTT	CASTTGRVDTQYF
-	-	TRBV28	TRBJ2-2	TGTGCCAGCAGTCCCTCCAGACAGATAAACACCGGGGAGCTGTTTTTT	CASSPSRQINTGELFF
TRBD2	few	TRBV9	TRBJ2-1	TGTGCCAGCAGCGTAGATCTAGCGGTAAACAATGAGCAGTTCTTC	CASSVDLAVNNEQFF
-	many	TRBV6-2/TRBV6-3	TRBJ2-5	TGTGCCAGCAGTTCCCCTAAGGGCCTTGGAGAGACCCAGTACTTC	CASSSPKGLGETQYF
TRBD1	-	TRBV20-1	TRBJ2-1	TGCAGTGCTAGAGATAGGCAGGGGGCGTACAAGGAGCAGTTCTTC	CSARDRQGAYKEQFF
-	-	TRBV29-1	TRBJ2-2	-	CSVQGSPETQYFGPGTGELFF
-	-	TRBV4-1	TRBJ2-5	TGCGCCAGCAGCCAAGAAGTGTTAAGGCAGTACTTC	CASSQEVLRQYF
TRBD1	-	TRBV10-3	TRBJ2-7	TGTGCCATCAGTTACAGGGGGGAAAATCTCGAGCAGTACTTC	CAISYRGENLEQYF
TRBD1	many	TRBV29-1	TRBJ1-1	TGCAGCGGGACAGGATTGAACACTGAAGCTTTCTTT	CSGTGLNTEAFF
-	-	TRBV25-1	TRBJ2-7	TGTGCCAGCAGTGACGCCCCCTACGAGCAGTACTTC	CASSDAPYEQYF
TRBD1	-	TRBV27	TRBJ2-2	TGTGCCAGCAGCCTTACAGGGGGCAGCAGCACCGGGGAGCTGTTTTTT	CASSLTGGSSTGELFF
-	-	TRBV27	TRBJ1-2	TGTGCCAGCAGTTTTGGGGGGACGCGCTACACCTTC	CASSFGGTRYTF
-	once	TRBV3-1	TRBJ2-1	TGTGCCAGCAGCCAAGAGACCTACAATGTGCAGTTCTTC	CASSQETYNVQFF
TRBD1	-	TRBV2	TRBJ1-1	TGTGCCAGCAGTGAAGCGGACAGGGGGTTTCCTGAAGCTTTCTTT	CASSEADRGFPEAFF
TRBD2	few	TRBV5-1	TRBJ2-3	TGCGCCAGCACAGGACTAGCGCCTAGCACAGATACGCAGTATTTT	CASTGLAPSTDTQYF
TRBD2	few	TRBV5-1	TRBJ2-1	TGCGCCAGCAGCAATCGGGGGGAGGGCCCCTACAATGAGCAGTTCTTC	CASSNRGEGPYNEQFF
TRBD1	-	TRBV12-3/TRBV12-4	TRBJ2-4	TGTGCCAGCAGTACCTCCCGGGGTGGTGGGGACAGAAGAAACATTCAGTACTTC	CASSTSRGGGDRRNIQYF
-	-	TRBV7-9	TRBJ2-7	TGTGCCAGCAGCTCCCCGGACAGAGATATTTATGGGGAGCAGTACTTC	CASSSPDRDIYGEQYF
TRBD1	few	TRBV29-1	TRBJ2-5	TGCAGCGTTCTTAGGGGGACAGGGCAAGAGACCCAGTACTTC	CSVLRGTGQETQYF
TRBD2	many	TRBV4-1	TRBJ2-1	TGCGCCAGCAGCCAAGATGCGGTGGGGGGAATAGCGGGAAAATACAATGAGCAGTTCTTC	CASSQDAVGGIAGKYNEQFF
TRBD2	-	TRBV29-1	TRBJ2-3	TGCAGCGTCCCTGGACTAGCGGAGCAGTATTTT	CSVPGLAEQYF